The 29 T cell receptor beta chains given below trace back to one sample, sequenced in a study of T cell repertoires in cytomegalovirus infection. TCRdb independently ran MiXCR on the reads; one entry per CDR3 protein. The table shows about 740,000 distinct CDR3 sequences, with less than 40% occurring only once. Sequencing used PBMCs. These receptor sequences come from a human donor in good health (CMV status not recorded). Some clones in this sample may be carry-over from other donors' samples.

The chain uses TRBV19 and TRBJ2-2; D not resolved. In germline, CDR1 is LNHDA, CDR2 SQIVND (reference sequence). CDR3 length: 14 residues. Trimming pared 3 bases from V and 2 bases from J, leaving 7 bases between. The CDR3 is CASSIQVNTGELFF. The CDR3 DNA is TGTGCCAGTAGTATTCAAGTTAACACCGGGGAGCTGTTTTTT.

The chain joins TRBV5-6 to TRBJ1-2; perhaps TRBD1 as D (5 bases). Germline CDR1 and CDR2: SGHDT and YYEEEE. The CDR3 loop spans 16 amino acids. With 2 bases removed from V and 1 base from J, the gap between germline ends came to 15 bases. The CDR3 DNA reads TGTGCCAGCAGCTTATCGACAGTTTACTTTAACTATGGCTACACCTTC. Its protein product is CASSLSTVYFNYGYTF. Drawing the rest from reference TRBV5-6 and TRBJ1-2, the complete variable domain is DAGVTQSPTHLIKTRGQQVTLRCSPKSGHDTVSWYQQALGQGPQFIFQYYEEEERQRGNFPDRFSGHQFPNYSSELNVNALLLGDSALYLCASSLSTVYFNYGYTFGSGTRLTVV.

This clonotype has a handful of counts. The rearrangement links TRBV7-2 to TRBJ1-5; D is ambiguous. This CDR3 is 14 amino acids long. Germline CDR1 and CDR2: SGHTA and FQGNSA. The V end was cut by 3 bases, the J end by 6 bases, with 12 bases between. The CDR3 DNA reads TGTGCCAGCAGCTTGGAGAGTGCTGCTCAGCCCCAGCATTTT. Translated: CASSLESAAQPQHF.

This clonotype was seen once. This chain links TRBV5-6 with TRBJ1-1, with D maybe TRBD1 (5 bases). The CDR3 is 11 amino acids. The germline V gene encodes CDR1 SGHDT and CDR2 YYEEEE. V lost 5 bases, J lost 8 bases, and 10 bases lay in between. The CDR3 region is CASSKGVEAFF. Here the CDR3 DNA reads TGTGCCAGCAGTAAAGGGGTAGAAGCTTTCTTT.

This chain uses TRBV5-6 with TRBJ1-3; D gene unclear. The CDR3 totals 14 residues. Trimming removed 4 bases from V and 7 bases from J, with 15 bases in between. Germline V gives CDR1 SGHDT, CDR2 YYEEEE. The CDR3 loop reads CASSPDPFGNTIYF. The CDR3 nucleotides are TGTGCCAGCAGCCCGGACCCATTCGGTAACACCATATATTTT.

The sample holds many counts of this clonotype. A much larger clone sits a single nucleotide away, making a read error possible. The chain combines TRBV28 with TRBJ2-7, with 11 bases that match TRBD2. The V gene end was trimmed by 6 bases and the J gene end by 2 bases; junction bases not matched to a gene: 3. The CDR3 contains 14 residues. Germline lookup yields CDR1 MDHEN and CDR2 SYDVKM. The CDR3 is CASRIAGGPYEQYF. DNA for the CDR3: TGTGCCAGCAGGATAGCGGGAGGGCCCTACGAGCAGTACTTC.

This clonotype was recorded a few times. The chain is built from TRBV2 and TRBJ2-1; D ambiguous. CDR3 length: 15 residues. V lost 3 bases to trimming and J lost 0 bases, with 9 bases between them. Looked up from germline, CDR1 is SNHLY and CDR2 is FYNNEI. The DNA of the CDR3 is TGTGCCAGCAGTGAGTTAGCCGGCTCCTACAATGAGCAGTTCTTC. As protein: CASSELAGSYNEQFF.

This clonotype was observed a few times. J is TRBJ2-5 and V is TRBV7-3, with D perhaps TRBD1 or TRBD2 (6 bases each). Germline V gene data show CDR1 as SGHTA and CDR2 as FQGTGA. The CDR3 covers 14 residues. Trimming took 0 bases from V and 4 from J, leaving 9 bases between them. The CDR3 sequence is CASSLTGGRETQYF. Here the CDR3 DNA reads TGTGCCAGCAGCTTAACGGGGGGCCGAGAGACCCAGTACTTC.

This clonotype was counted between two and nine times. The rearrangement joins TRBV27 to TRBJ2-7; D is possibly TRBD1 (5 bases). V was trimmed by 4 bases and J by 3 bases, leaving 13 bases between them. The germline CDR1 and CDR2 sequences are MNHEY and SMNVEV (reference sequence). The CDR3 covers 14 residues. The CDR3 DNA reads as TGTGCCAGCAGTTCTCAGGGATACTTCTACGAGCAGTACTTC. Translation: CASSSQGYFYEQYF.

This clonotype has just a few counts. This chain links TRBV7-9 with TRBJ1-5; TRBD1 matches at 8 bases. V lost 5 bases, J lost 10 bases, and 7 bases stayed unmatched. CDR3 length equals 13 residues. Germline CDR1 is SEHNR and CDR2 is FQNEAQ (reference sequence). In DNA form, the CDR3 reads TGTGCCAGCAGCATACAGGGGGATAGACCCCAGCATTTT. Translating it yields CASSIQGDRPQHF.

The chain recombines TRBV6-5 with TRBJ1-1; D uncertain. The CDR3 spans 18 residues. The V end was cut by 0 bases, the J end by 5 bases, with 22 bases between. Germline values: CDR1 MNHEY, CDR2 SVGAGI. The CDR3 DNA reads TGTGCCAGCAGTTACTCTTCTTTCCGGGTTCCTGCCGGGACTGAAGCTTTCTTT. Translated, it gives CASSYSSFRVPAGTEAFF.

The sample holds many counts of this clonotype. The CDR3 coding sequence is TGTGCCAGCAGCCGACAGGGGGGGGACACAGATACGCAGTATTTT. It translates to CASSRQGGDTDTQYF. V is TRBV7-2 and J is TRBJ2-3; TRBD1 agrees at 9 bases. J gave up 2 bases and V 5 bases, and 5 bases lay outside the gene matches. Germline assignment: CDR1 SGHTA and CDR2 FQGNSA. This CDR3 spans 15 amino acids.

This clonotype has a count of ten or more. In nucleotides, the CDR3 is TGTGCCAGCAGCACGAGACCTGGACAGGGCACTGAAGCTTTCTTT. This gives the protein CASSTRPGQGTEAFF. The rearrangement links TRBV7-2 to TRBJ1-1; TRBD1 agrees at 8 bases. The trim removed 5 bases at V and 4 bases at J, leaving 9 bases unmatched. CDR1 and CDR2 from the germline V gene are SGHTA and FQGNSA. The CDR3 consists of 15 residues.

The V gene is TRBV29-1, the J gene TRBJ1-6; TRBD1 aligns across 9 bases. V lost 4 bases and J lost 5; bases outside the gene matches: 3. The CDR3 totals 14 residues. Germline V gene data show CDR1 as SQVTM and CDR2 as ANQGSEA. The CDR3 sequence: CSVARDRDNSPLHF. CDR3 DNA: TGCAGCGTTGCCCGGGACAGGGATAATTCACCCCTCCACTTT.

The chain employs TRBV29-1 and TRBJ2-3; D may be TRBD1 or TRBD2 (5 bases each). Germline CDR1 is SQVTM and CDR2 is ANQGSEA. The V end was cut by 6 bases, the J end by 5 bases, with 15 bases between. There are 13 residues in the CDR3. The CDR3 protein is CSVGAGAIDTQYF. CDR3 nucleotide sequence: TGCAGCGTCGGGGCCGGGGCCATAGATACGCAGTATTTT.

The sample holds a few counts of this clonotype. The chain carries TRBV27 and TRBJ2-2; D gene uncertain. Germline CDR1 is MNHEY and CDR2 is SMNVEV (reference sequence). The CDR3 totals 12 residues. Trimming removed 8 bases from V and 0 bases from J, with 4 bases in between. CDR3 nucleotide sequence: TGTGCCAGCGGATCGAACACCGGGGAGCTGTTTTTT. Its translation is CASGSNTGELFF.

This clonotype was observed once. The genes are TRBV19 and TRBJ2-2; 12 bases are a match to TRBD2. Germline CDR1 and CDR2: LNHDA and SQIVND (reference sequence). CDR3 length: 17 amino acids. The CDR3 spells CDISIRLAGVLTGELFF. CDR3 DNA: TGTGACATTAGTATCAGACTAGCGGGAGTTCTCACCGGGGAGCTGTTTTTT.

This clonotype has just a few counts. The genes are TRBV5-1 and TRBJ2-4, with 7 nucleotides matching TRBD1. Germline V gives CDR1 SGHRS, CDR2 YFSETQ. This CDR3 has 14 residues. With V trimmed by 4 bases and J by 8 bases, 9 bases remained unmatched. As DNA, the CDR3 is TGCGCCAGCAGCACAGAGACAGGGTTTCACATTCAGTACTTC. Amino acids: CASSTETGFHIQYF.

This clonotype appeared once. This chain uses TRBV6-5 with TRBJ2-5; TRBD2 aligns across 8 bases. This CDR3 has 17 residues. Per germline, CDR1 MNHEY and CDR2 SVGAGI. Losses at the gene ends were 0 bases for V and 1 base for J; bases not matched to a gene: 7. CDR3 sequence: CASSYSFQRGTQETQYF. As DNA, the CDR3 is TGTGCCAGCAGTTACTCTTTCCAGCGGGGGACCCAAGAGACCCAGTACTTC.

Concerning this clonotype: One end of the junction does not line up with germline, which may come from a read error. The chain has TRBV11-2 and TRBJ1-5; D gene unclear. Germline CDR1 and CDR2: SGHAT and FQNNGV. This CDR3 is 16 amino acids long. CDR3 residues: CASSLGLTDSNQPHHF. As DNA, the CDR3 is TGTGCCAGCAGCTTAGGACTGACGGATAGCAATCAGCCCCATCATTTT.

This clonotype was detected only a few times. The chain joins TRBV6-1 to TRBJ2-7; D is ambiguous. The CDR3 spans 14 residues. In germline, CDR1 is MNHNS, CDR2 SASEGT. V lost 1 base and J 2 bases, leaving 9 bases between the germline ends. Here the CDR3 reads CASSEEAGPYEQYF. The CDR3 nucleotides are TGTGCCAGCAGTGAAGAAGCCGGACCCTACGAGCAGTACTTC.

This clonotype turned up a few times. The gene calls are TRBV27 and TRBJ1-2, with D possibly matching TRBD1 (5 bases). This CDR3 is 16 amino acids long. Germline V CDR1 and CDR2: MNHEY, SMNVEV (reference sequence). Deletions cut 2 bases from V and 6 bases from J, with 19 bases between. The CDR3 nucleotides are TGTGCCAGCAGTTTAAACTACCCCAACAAAGGGGATGGCTACACCTTC. The encoded protein is CASSLNYPNKGDGYTF.

This clonotype was seen only once. The V gene is TRBV7-2, the J gene TRBJ2-3; 9 nucleotides line up with TRBD2. CDR1 is SGHTA, CDR2 FQGNSA, per germline. V lost 1 base, J lost 3 bases, and 8 bases stayed unmatched. This CDR3 is 17 amino acids long. The CDR3 is CASSLGGAGGWTDTQYF. The CDR3 nucleotides read TGTGCCAGCAGCTTAGGAGGAGCGGGAGGATGGACAGATACGCAGTATTTT. Filled out from reference TRBV7-2 and TRBJ2-3, the complete variable domain reads GAGVSQSPSNKVTEKGKDVELRCDPISGHTALYWYRQSLGQGLEFLIYFQGNSAPDKSGLPSDRFSAERTGGSVSTLTIQRTQQEDSAVYLCASSLGGAGGWTDTQYFGPGTRLTVL.

This chain joins TRBV12-3 or TRBV12-4 and TRBJ2-3, with D perhaps given as TRBD1 or TRBD2 (5 bases each). V was pared by 1 base and J by 4 bases, with 15 bases between. There are 16 residues in the CDR3. DNA for the CDR3: TGTGCCAGCAGTTTAGTAGGGGTGGCTAGCCCAGATACGCAGTATTTT. Its translation: CASSLVGVASPDTQYF.

The chain is built from TRBV6-2 or TRBV6-3 and TRBJ2-1, with D perhaps matching TRBD2 (6 bases). The CDR3 consists of 15 residues. Germline CDR1 reads MNHEY; CDR2 reads SVGEGT. V lost 5 bases and J 8 bases, leaving 19 bases between the germline ends. CDR3 protein: CASSRPREAVYEQFF. For the CDR3, the DNA is TGTGCCAGCAGTCGGCCCAGGGAGGCGGTATATGAGCAGTTCTTC.

This clonotype was seen more than once but under ten times. The J gene is TRBJ2-3, the V gene TRBV10-3; TRBD1 matches at 8 bases. J gave up 0 bases and V 10 bases, and 9 bases lay outside the gene matches. The V gene's germline CDR1 is ENHRY and CDR2 SYGVKD. This CDR3 region has 15 residues. CDR3 residues: CATLTGAGSTDTQYF. DNA of the CDR3: TGTGCCACTCTGACAGGGGCGGGAAGCACAGATACGCAGTATTTT.

This clonotype was observed many times. This chain links TRBV7-2 with TRBJ1-6; the D is unclear. CDR1 SGHTA and CDR2 FQGNSA come from the germline V gene. The ends were cut back, 3 bases at V and 7 bases at J, with 16 bases in the middle. The CDR3 extends over 16 amino acids. In nucleotides, the CDR3 is TGTGCCAGCAGCTTGGGTCTGGGGAGATGGAATTCACCCCTCCACTTT. It yields the protein CASSLGLGRWNSPLHF.

The chain combines TRBV2 with TRBJ1-5, with D possibly being TRBD1 (6 bases). Germline CDR1 SNHLY, CDR2 FYNNEI. The CDR3 covers 18 residues. Deletions cut 8 bases from V and 0 bases from J, with 23 bases between. The CDR3 sequence: CASGPRMVGAYSNQPQHF. The CDR3 bases are TGTGCCAGCGGACCCCGGATGGTGGGGGCCTATAGCAATCAGCCCCAGCATTTT.

This sequence joins TRBV5-1 and TRBJ2-5; 8 nucleotides match TRBD1. CDR1 is SGHRS, CDR2 YFSETQ, per germline. The junction had 12 bases not matched to a gene; V was cut back by 3 bases and J by 5 bases. CDR3 length: 16 residues. The CDR3 DNA reads TGCGCCAGCAGCTCCCAATCCGGACAGGGCAGGGAGACCCAGTACTTC. It encodes CASSSQSGQGRETQYF.